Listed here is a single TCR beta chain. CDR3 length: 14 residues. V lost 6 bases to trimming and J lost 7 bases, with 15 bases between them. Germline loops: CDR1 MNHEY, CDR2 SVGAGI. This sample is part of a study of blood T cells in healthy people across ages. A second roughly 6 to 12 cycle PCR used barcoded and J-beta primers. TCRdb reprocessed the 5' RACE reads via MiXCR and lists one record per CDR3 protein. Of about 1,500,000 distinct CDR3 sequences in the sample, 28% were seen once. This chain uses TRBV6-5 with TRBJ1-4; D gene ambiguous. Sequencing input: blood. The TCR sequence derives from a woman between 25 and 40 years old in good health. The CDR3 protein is CASRTPTRGEKLFF. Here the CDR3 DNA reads TGTGCCAGCAGGACACCAACGCGCGGTGAAAAACTGTTTTTT.